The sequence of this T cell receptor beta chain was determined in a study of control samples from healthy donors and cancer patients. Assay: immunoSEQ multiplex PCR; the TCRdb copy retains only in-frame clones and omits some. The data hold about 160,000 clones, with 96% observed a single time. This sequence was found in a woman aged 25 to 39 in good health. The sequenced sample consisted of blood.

Here the CDR3 DNA reads TGTGCCAGCAAACCTGTGCGGGGGGCACTGGTTCAGCCCCAGCATTTT. Its protein is CASKPVRGALVQPQHF. This sequence joins TRBV28 and TRBJ1-5; D perhaps matches TRBD1 (6 bases). Trimming cost V 7 bases and J 6 bases, with 22 bases left between them. Germline CDR1 and CDR2: MDHEN and SYDVKM. The CDR3 has 16 amino acids.